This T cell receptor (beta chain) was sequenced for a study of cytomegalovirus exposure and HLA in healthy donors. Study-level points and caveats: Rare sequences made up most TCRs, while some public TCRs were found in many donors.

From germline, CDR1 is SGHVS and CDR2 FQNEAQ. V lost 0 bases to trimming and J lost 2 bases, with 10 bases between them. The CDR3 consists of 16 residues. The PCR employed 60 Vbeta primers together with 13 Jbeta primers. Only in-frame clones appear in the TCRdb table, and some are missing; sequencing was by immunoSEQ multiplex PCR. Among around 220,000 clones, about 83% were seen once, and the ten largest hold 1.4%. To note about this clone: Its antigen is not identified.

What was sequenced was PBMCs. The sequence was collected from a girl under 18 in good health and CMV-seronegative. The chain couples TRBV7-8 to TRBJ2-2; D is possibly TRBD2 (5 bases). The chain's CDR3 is CASSLASGINTGELFF. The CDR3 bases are TGTGCCAGCAGCTTAGCCTCCGGGATCAACACCGGGGAGCTGTTTTTT.